This is a list of T cell receptor beta chains from one sample in a study of OX40 agonist ivuxolimab in advanced cancers. The table came from immunoSEQ multiplex PCR; TCRdb's copy has only in-frame clones and leaves some out. The sample shows fewer than 60,000 clones, roughly four fifths of them seen only once. The sequenced sample was CD4+ or CD8+ T cells sorted from blood, obtained in a trial of the OX40 agonist ivuxolimab. The receptors stem from an adult with an advanced solid tumor such as melanoma, head and neck, liver or kidney cancer. CDR3s include the opening cysteine and the closing phenylalanine or tryptophan. The D gene is left open where the match is weak. Expanded clones are given a class, and other clones once, few, many or no size at all.

CDR3 DNA: TGCGCCAGCAGCCACGAGCGGGGTACAAGGAAGGAAGAGACCCAGTACTTC; CDR3 protein: CASSHERGTRKEETQYF; J gene: TRBJ2-5; clone size: -; V gene: TRBV5-1; D gene: TRBD2
CDR3 DNA: TGTGCCACCAGCACAGGCTCTATGGGAAGGCATGGCTACACCTTC; CDR3 protein: CATSTGSMGRHGYTF; J gene: TRBJ1-2; clone size: -; V gene: TRBV15; D gene: -
CDR3 DNA: TGTGCCAGCACGTGGGACTCTGGGGCCAACGTCCTGACTTTC; CDR3 protein: CASTWDSGANVLTF; J gene: TRBJ2-6; clone size: -; V gene: TRBV2; D gene: -
CDR3 DNA: TGTGCCAGCAGTTACGGCTCAACTAATGAAAAACTGTTTTTT; CDR3 protein: CASSYGSTNEKLFF; J gene: TRBJ1-4; clone size: -; V gene: TRBV6-5; D gene: -
CDR3 DNA: TGTGCCACACAATTGGGGGGCACAGATACGCAGTATTTT; CDR3 protein: CATQLGGTDTQYF; J gene: TRBJ2-3; clone size: -; V gene: TRBV15; D gene: -
CDR3 DNA: TGTGCCAGCAGATTACCGGGACGGAAAACCTACGAGCAGTACTTC; CDR3 protein: CASRLPGRKTYEQYF; J gene: TRBJ2-7; clone size: -; V gene: TRBV11-2; D gene: -
CDR3 DNA: TGTGCCAGCAGCTTAGGGACTAGCGGGGGCAATGAGCAGTTCTTC; CDR3 protein: CASSLGTSGGNEQFF; J gene: TRBJ2-1; clone size: -; V gene: TRBV7-8; D gene: TRBD2
CDR3 DNA: TGTGCCAGCAGAGGACGACAATCCTACGAGCAGTACTTC; CDR3 protein: CASRGRQSYEQYF; J gene: TRBJ2-7; clone size: -; V gene: TRBV27; D gene: -
CDR3 DNA: TGTGCCAGCGGGGGACTCATGAACACTGAAGCTTTCTTT; CDR3 protein: CASGGLMNTEAFF; J gene: TRBJ1-1; clone size: -; V gene: TRBV7-9; D gene: -
CDR3 DNA: TGTGCCGTTGGAGGGGAGAGTGAAAAACTGTTTTTT; CDR3 protein: CAVGGESEKLFF; J gene: TRBJ1-4; clone size: once; V gene: TRBV2; D gene: -
CDR3 DNA: TGCAGCGTAGGACAAGGAGTTTACGAGCAGTACTTC; CDR3 protein: CSVGQGVYEQYF; J gene: TRBJ2-7; clone size: -; V gene: TRBV29-1; D gene: -
CDR3 DNA: TGTGCCAGCAGCCCCGCGGGGGGTGAAAAACTGTTTTTT; CDR3 protein: CASSPAGGEKLFF; J gene: TRBJ1-4; clone size: -; V gene: TRBV27; D gene: -
CDR3 DNA: TGCGCCAGCTCACGGGGGCAGGTCGTAAACACTGAAGCTTTCTTT; CDR3 protein: CASSRGQVVNTEAFF; J gene: TRBJ1-1; clone size: -; V gene: TRBV5-1; D gene: -
CDR3 DNA: TGTGCCAGCAGTGAAGGGTCTAGCGGGCATACGCAGTATTTT; CDR3 protein: CASSEGSSGHTQYF; J gene: TRBJ2-3; clone size: few; V gene: TRBV6-1; D gene: TRBD2
CDR3 DNA: TGTGCCAGCAGCTTAACCGTGGAGTCTGGGGCCAACGTCCTGACTTTC; CDR3 protein: CASSLTVESGANVLTF; J gene: TRBJ2-6; clone size: -; V gene: TRBV7-9; D gene: -
CDR3 DNA: TGTGCCAGCAGCCAACTAGGTGGGCTAGCGGGAGCGGATACGCAGTATTTT; CDR3 protein: CASSQLGGLAGADTQYF; J gene: TRBJ2-3; clone size: -; V gene: TRBV7-3; D gene: TRBD2
CDR3 DNA: TGTGCCAGCAGTCAGGGACAGTCTAATCAGCCCCAGCATTTT; CDR3 protein: CASSQGQSNQPQHF; J gene: TRBJ1-5; clone size: -; V gene: TRBV6-1; D gene: TRBD1
CDR3 DNA: TGTGCCAGTCTGACACCGCTGGATGGCTACACCTTC; CDR3 protein: CASLTPLDGYTF; J gene: TRBJ1-2; clone size: -; V gene: TRBV28; D gene: -
CDR3 DNA: TGCGCCAGCAGCCTCACTGGTTCCCTCACAGATACGCAGTATTTT; CDR3 protein: CASSLTGSLTDTQYF; J gene: TRBJ2-3; clone size: -; V gene: TRBV4-1; D gene: -
CDR3 DNA: TGTGCCAGCAGCTTACCAAACCAAGAGACCCAGTACTTC; CDR3 protein: CASSLPNQETQYF; J gene: TRBJ2-5; clone size: -; V gene: TRBV7-3; D gene: -
CDR3 DNA: TGTGCCAGCAATACCCCCTACGGTGAGCAGTTCTTC; CDR3 protein: CASNTPYGEQFF; J gene: TRBJ2-1; clone size: -; V gene: TRBV6-1; D gene: -
CDR3 DNA: TGTGCCAGCTCGGGGGGCAAGAACACTGAAGCTTTCTTT; CDR3 protein: CASSGGKNTEAFF; J gene: TRBJ1-1; clone size: -; V gene: TRBV11-3; D gene: -
CDR3 DNA: TGTGCCAGCACCCAGTACCGGGCGGGGCTTCAGGGGCATGGCTACACCTTC; CDR3 protein: CASTQYRAGLQGHGYTF; J gene: TRBJ1-2; clone size: -; V gene: TRBV2; D gene: -
CDR3 DNA: TGTGCCATCAGTGACAGACCACCAACTAACTATGGCTACACCTTC; CDR3 protein: CAISDRPPTNYGYTF; J gene: TRBJ1-2; clone size: -; V gene: TRBV10-3; D gene: -
CDR3 DNA: TGTGCCAGCAGCCCGGACGGGGACTATGGCTACACCTTC; CDR3 protein: CASSPDGDYGYTF; J gene: TRBJ1-2; clone size: few; V gene: TRBV7-6; D gene: -
CDR3 DNA: TGTGCCAGCTGGGCTCGTACCTACGAGCAGTACTTC; CDR3 protein: CASWARTYEQYF; J gene: TRBJ2-7; clone size: once; V gene: TRBV6-1; D gene: -